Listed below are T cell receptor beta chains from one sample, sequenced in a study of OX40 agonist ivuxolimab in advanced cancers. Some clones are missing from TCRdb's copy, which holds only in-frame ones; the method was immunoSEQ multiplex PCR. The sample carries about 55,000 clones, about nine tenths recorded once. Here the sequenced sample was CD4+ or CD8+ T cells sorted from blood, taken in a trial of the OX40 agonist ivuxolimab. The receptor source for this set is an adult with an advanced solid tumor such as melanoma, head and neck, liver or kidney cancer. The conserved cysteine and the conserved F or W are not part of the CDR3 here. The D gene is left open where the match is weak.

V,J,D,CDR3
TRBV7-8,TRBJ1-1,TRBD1,ASSLGPTGGRSTEAF
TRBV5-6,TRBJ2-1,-,ASSLVAHANEQF
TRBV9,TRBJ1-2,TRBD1,ASSAVGTDYGYT
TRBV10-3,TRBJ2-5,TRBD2,AISESSTSGYIQTQY
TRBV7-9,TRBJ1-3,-,ASSHRQERNTIY
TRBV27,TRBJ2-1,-,ASSFGSLDEQF
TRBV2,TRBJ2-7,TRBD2,ASSLPGLGGEQY
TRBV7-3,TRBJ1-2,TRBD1,ASSTFYDRASYT
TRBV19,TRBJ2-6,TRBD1,ASSGQGASGANVLT
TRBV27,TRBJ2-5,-,ASSLSGDPAVETQY
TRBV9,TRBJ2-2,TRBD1,ASSGSRDRGNTGELF
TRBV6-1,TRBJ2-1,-,ASSEAPFPEQF
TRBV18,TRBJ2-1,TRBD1,ASSGGQGARDEQF
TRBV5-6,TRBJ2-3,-,ASSLGGEDHQQY
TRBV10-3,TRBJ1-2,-,AISESTGSDGYT
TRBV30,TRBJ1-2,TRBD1,AWSAGTGLYGYT
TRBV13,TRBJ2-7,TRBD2,ASSFSGLGIQEQY
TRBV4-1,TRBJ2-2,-,ASSPGSGELF
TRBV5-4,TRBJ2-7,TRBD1,ASSLTGVNYEQY
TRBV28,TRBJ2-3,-,ASSFGWELGIDTQY
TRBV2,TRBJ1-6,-,ASSESRGGHVTPLH
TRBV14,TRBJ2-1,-,ASSPRVGYNEQF
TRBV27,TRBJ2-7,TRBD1,ASSLGTGSFYEQY
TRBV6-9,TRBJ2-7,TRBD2,ASSASPFSGRVHEQY
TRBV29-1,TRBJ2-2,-,SAQSVLANTGELF
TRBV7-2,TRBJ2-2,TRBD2,ASSPRLAVMELF
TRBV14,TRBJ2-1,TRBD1,ASSQRGLSSYNEQF
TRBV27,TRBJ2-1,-,ATKAGPSSHNEQF
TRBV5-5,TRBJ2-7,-,ASSFRLAGTYEQY
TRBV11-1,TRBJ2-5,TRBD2,ASSPPRTSPWTQY
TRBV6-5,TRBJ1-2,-,ASSYSMLRFAVYT
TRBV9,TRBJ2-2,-,ASSAGSTGELF
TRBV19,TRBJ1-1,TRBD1,ASTAGQGAGEAF
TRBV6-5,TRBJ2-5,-,ASGPYLGGETQY
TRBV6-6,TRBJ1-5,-,ASAEGGNSNQPQH
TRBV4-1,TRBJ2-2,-,ASSQSRELGGELF
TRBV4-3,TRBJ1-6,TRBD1,ASSQGTGGFSPLH
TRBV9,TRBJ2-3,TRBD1,ASSAGEGTGLTDTQY
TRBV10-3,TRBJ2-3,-,AISELATDTQY
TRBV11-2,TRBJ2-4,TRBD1,ASALYGTARLAKNIQY
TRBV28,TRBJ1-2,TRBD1,ASSSTGGDGYT
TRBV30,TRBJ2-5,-,AWSSLDGETQY